A selection of T cell receptor beta chains follows, all from one sample in a study of blood T cell repertoires in COVID-19. Clones were read by immunoSEQ multiplex PCR, and TCRdb kept only the in-frame ones, dropping some. The sample lists 90,000 to 120,000 clones, 70% to 90% seen once, with roughly 2.5% in the top ten. Material: PBMCs or T cells enriched from blood (not recorded which). Every receptor here comes from a woman aged 45 to 65 who had recovered from COVID-19. Both conserved end residues are part of each CDR3. A D gene is named only where the DNA matches it firmly. The size entry is marked missing in some rows and otherwise reads once, few, many or a size class.

J gene: TRBJ2-5
V gene: TRBV5-1
clone size: once
D gene: -
CDR3 protein: CASSLTQAGETQYF
CDR3 DNA: TGCGCCAGCAGCCTCACGCAGGCGGGGGAGACCCAGTACTTC

J gene: TRBJ1-1
V gene: TRBV7-6
clone size: -
D gene: -
CDR3 protein: CASSLFAGTNTEAFF
CDR3 DNA: TGTGCCAGCAGCTTATTTGCGGGGACGAACACTGAAGCTTTCTTT

J gene: TRBJ1-1
V gene: TRBV6-5
clone size: -
D gene: TRBD1
CDR3 protein: CASNLRQGTTEAFF
CDR3 DNA: TGTGCCAGCAACCTGAGACAGGGGACCACTGAAGCTTTCTTT

J gene: TRBJ2-5
V gene: TRBV4-1
clone size: -
D gene: -
CDR3 protein: CASSQTPGLPQETQYF
CDR3 DNA: TGCGCCAGCAGCCAAACACCGGGACTGCCACAAGAGACCCAGTACTTC

J gene: TRBJ2-5
V gene: TRBV5-8
clone size: -
D gene: TRBD2
CDR3 protein: CASSLLGLAGGNQETQYF
CDR3 DNA: TGTGCCAGCAGCTTGTTGGGACTAGCGGGGGGAAACCAAGAGACCCAGTACTTC

J gene: TRBJ2-2
V gene: TRBV11-3
clone size: few
D gene: TRBD1
CDR3 protein: CASSLGGVGTGELFF
CDR3 DNA: TGTGCCAGCAGCCTAGGGGGCGTGGGCACCGGGGAGCTGTTTTTT

J gene: TRBJ2-3
V gene: TRBV7-3
clone size: once
D gene: TRBD2
CDR3 protein: CASSPQGGGDLGDTQYF
CDR3 DNA: TGTGCCAGCAGCCCACAGGGCGGGGGGGACCTAGGAGATACGCAGTATTTT

J gene: TRBJ1-3
V gene: TRBV28
clone size: -
D gene: -
CDR3 protein: CASLKPSSGNTIYF
CDR3 DNA: TGTGCCAGCCTTAAACCTAGCTCTGGAAACACCATATATTTT

J gene: TRBJ2-5
V gene: TRBV28
clone size: once
D gene: -
CDR3 protein: CASSLTFDRQETQYF
CDR3 DNA: TGTGCCAGCAGTTTAACCTTTGACAGACAAGAGACCCAGTACTTC

J gene: TRBJ2-7
V gene: TRBV30
clone size: -
D gene: -
CDR3 protein: CAWSVQGGTYEQYF
CDR3 DNA: TGTGCCTGGAGTGTACAAGGGGGAACCTACGAGCAGTACTTC

J gene: TRBJ2-7
V gene: TRBV29-1
clone size: -
D gene: -
CDR3 protein: CSVQGSYEQYF
CDR3 DNA: TGCAGCGTTCAGGGCTCCTACGAGCAGTACTTC

J gene: TRBJ1-1
V gene: TRBV7-3
clone size: -
D gene: TRBD1
CDR3 protein: CASSLVQGQNTEAFF
CDR3 DNA: TGTGCCAGCAGCTTAGTACAGGGGCAAAACACTGAAGCTTTCTTT

J gene: TRBJ2-3
V gene: TRBV27
clone size: -
D gene: TRBD2
CDR3 protein: CASSLSSGGSDTQYF
CDR3 DNA: TGTGCCAGCAGTTTGAGTAGCGGGGGATCAGATACGCAGTATTTT

J gene: TRBJ2-3
V gene: TRBV10-1
clone size: -
D gene: -
CDR3 protein: CASSGQRTDTQYF
CDR3 DNA: TGCGCCAGCAGTGGACAGCGAACAGATACGCAGTATTTT

J gene: TRBJ1-5
V gene: TRBV2
clone size: -
D gene: -
CDR3 protein: CATPSPLYRNQPQHF
CDR3 DNA: TGTGCCACACCCTCCCCCCTATATCGCAATCAGCCCCAGCATTTT

J gene: TRBJ1-1
V gene: TRBV2
clone size: -
D gene: TRBD1
CDR3 protein: CASNKEDRGGAFF
CDR3 DNA: TGTGCCAGTAACAAAGAAGACAGGGGAGGGGCTTTCTTT

J gene: TRBJ1-2
V gene: TRBV10-3
clone size: -
D gene: TRBD1
CDR3 protein: CAIRPTGANYGYTF
CDR3 DNA: TGTGCCATCAGACCGACAGGGGCGAACTATGGCTACACCTTC

J gene: TRBJ2-5
V gene: TRBV18
clone size: few
D gene: -
CDR3 protein: CASSRTTGEETQYF
CDR3 DNA: TGTGCCAGCTCACGCACGACGGGAGAAGAGACCCAGTACTTC

J gene: TRBJ2-5
V gene: TRBV12-3/TRBV12-4
clone size: -
D gene: TRBD1
CDR3 protein: CASRAQGWETQYF
CDR3 DNA: TGTGCCAGCAGAGCACAGGGGTGGGAGACCCAGTACTTC

J gene: TRBJ2-2
V gene: TRBV7-3
clone size: once
D gene: TRBD1
CDR3 protein: CASSLGGQTTGELFF
CDR3 DNA: TGTGCCAGCAGCTTAGGGGGACAGACCACCGGGGAGCTGTTTTTT

J gene: TRBJ1-4
V gene: TRBV5-1
clone size: -
D gene: -
CDR3 protein: CASSRQGNEKLFF
CDR3 DNA: TGCGCCAGCAGCCGTCAGGGTAACGAAAAACTGTTTTTT

J gene: TRBJ2-7
V gene: TRBV18
clone size: -
D gene: TRBD1
CDR3 protein: CASSRNRDRVYEQYF
CDR3 DNA: TGTGCCAGCTCGCGAAACCGGGACAGGGTATACGAGCAGTACTTC

J gene: TRBJ2-2
V gene: TRBV12-3/TRBV12-4
clone size: few
D gene: -
CDR3 protein: CASSGDSSGELFF
CDR3 DNA: TGTGCCAGCAGTGGAGACAGTTCCGGGGAGCTGTTTTTT

J gene: TRBJ1-1
V gene: TRBV12-3/TRBV12-4
clone size: -
D gene: -
CDR3 protein: CASTPRVNTEAFF
CDR3 DNA: TGTGCCAGCACCCCCAGGGTTAACACTGAAGCTTTCTTT

J gene: TRBJ1-5
V gene: TRBV2
clone size: few
D gene: -
CDR3 protein: CATNAGSQPQHF
CDR3 DNA: TGTGCCACCAACGCAGGGTCTCAGCCCCAGCATTTT

J gene: TRBJ1-2
V gene: TRBV27
clone size: -
D gene: -
CDR3 protein: CASMGLRGTLYGYTF
CDR3 DNA: TGTGCCAGCATGGGTCTTCGGGGAACCCTCTATGGCTACACCTTC

J gene: TRBJ1-2
V gene: TRBV5-4
clone size: -
D gene: -
CDR3 protein: CASSSWAGGNYGYTF
CDR3 DNA: TGTGCCAGCAGTTCGTGGGCCGGGGGGAACTATGGCTACACCTTC

J gene: TRBJ1-2
V gene: TRBV4-1
clone size: -
D gene: TRBD1
CDR3 protein: CASSPGQAANYGYTF
CDR3 DNA: TGCGCCAGCAGCCCCGGACAGGCGGCTAACTATGGCTACACCTTC

J gene: TRBJ1-2
V gene: TRBV12-3/TRBV12-4
clone size: -
D gene: -
CDR3 protein: CASSLGHGYTF
CDR3 DNA: TGTGCCAGCAGTTTAGGGCATGGCTACACCTTC

J gene: TRBJ2-2
V gene: TRBV4-2
clone size: -
D gene: TRBD2
CDR3 protein: CASSPWGLVDGELFF
CDR3 DNA: TGTGCCAGCAGCCCCTGGGGACTAGTGGACGGGGAGCTGTTTTTT

J gene: TRBJ2-5
V gene: TRBV10-3
clone size: -
D gene: TRBD1
CDR3 protein: CAISSGQQETQYF
CDR3 DNA: TGTGCCATCAGCTCGGGACAGCAAGAGACCCAGTACTTC

J gene: TRBJ1-4
V gene: TRBV28
clone size: -
D gene: -
CDR3 protein: CASKYRGTNEKLFF
CDR3 DNA: TGTGCCAGCAAGTATCGGGGTACTAATGAAAAACTGTTTTTT

J gene: TRBJ2-1
V gene: TRBV5-1
clone size: -
D gene: TRBD2
CDR3 protein: CASSFGGRVRDEQFF
CDR3 DNA: TGCGCCAGCAGCTTTGGCGGGAGGGTTCGGGATGAGCAGTTCTTC

J gene: TRBJ1-4
V gene: TRBV19
clone size: -
D gene: -
CDR3 protein: CARAGWLREKLFF
CDR3 DNA: TGTGCCAGGGCAGGGTGGCTCCGGGAAAAACTGTTTTTT

J gene: TRBJ1-4
V gene: TRBV5-1
clone size: -
D gene: -
CDR3 protein: CASSRVATNEKLFF
CDR3 DNA: TGCGCCAGCAGTAGAGTTGCAACTAATGAAAAACTGTTTTTT

J gene: TRBJ1-2
V gene: TRBV9
clone size: -
D gene: -
CDR3 protein: CASSPQTGYYGYTF
CDR3 DNA: TGTGCCAGCAGCCCCCAGACAGGTTACTATGGCTACACCTTC

J gene: TRBJ2-5
V gene: TRBV3-1/TRBV3-2
clone size: -
D gene: -
CDR3 protein: CASSHGQAKTQYF
CDR3 DNA: TGTGCCAGCAGCCATGGGCAGGCAAAGACCCAGTACTTC

J gene: TRBJ1-3
V gene: TRBV7-2
clone size: -
D gene: -
CDR3 protein: CASSLNRAGNTIYF
CDR3 DNA: TGTGCCAGCAGCTTAAACAGAGCTGGAAACACCATATATTTT

J gene: TRBJ2-2
V gene: TRBV5-4
clone size: -
D gene: -
CDR3 protein: CASSLRAENTGELFF
CDR3 DNA: TGTGCCAGCAGCTTGCGAGCGGAAAACACCGGGGAGCTGTTTTTT

J gene: TRBJ1-5
V gene: TRBV28
clone size: -
D gene: -
CDR3 protein: CASSFAQGSQPQHF
CDR3 DNA: TGTGCCAGCAGTTTCGCACAGGGCAGCCAGCCCCAGCATTTT

J gene: TRBJ1-4
V gene: TRBV4-1
clone size: -
D gene: -
CDR3 protein: CASSQTEGTNEKLFF
CDR3 DNA: TGCGCCAGCAGCCAGACGGAGGGAACTAATGAAAAACTGTTTTTT

J gene: TRBJ1-2
V gene: TRBV3-1/TRBV3-2
clone size: few
D gene: -
CDR3 protein: CASSQLLTMNYGYTF
CDR3 DNA: TGTGCCAGCAGCCAACTTCTCACTATGAACTATGGCTACACCTTC

J gene: TRBJ2-2
V gene: TRBV2
clone size: -
D gene: TRBD2
CDR3 protein: CASSEHLAGGTGELFF
CDR3 DNA: TGTGCCAGCAGTGAACACCTAGCGGGTGGCACCGGGGAGCTGTTTTTT

J gene: TRBJ2-7
V gene: TRBV3-1/TRBV3-2
clone size: -
D gene: -
CDR3 protein: CASRPGGTYEQYF
CDR3 DNA: TGTGCCAGCAGACCTGGCGGTACCTACGAGCAGTACTTC

J gene: TRBJ2-1
V gene: TRBV11-3
clone size: few
D gene: -
CDR3 protein: CASSSRREGDEQFF
CDR3 DNA: TGTGCCAGCAGCTCCAGGCGGGAAGGTGATGAGCAGTTCTTC

J gene: TRBJ2-7
V gene: TRBV9
clone size: -
D gene: TRBD2
CDR3 protein: CASSVGGGRIAYEQYF
CDR3 DNA: TGTGCCAGCAGCGTAGGCGGCGGGAGGATAGCCTACGAGCAGTACTTC

J gene: TRBJ2-4
V gene: TRBV4-1
clone size: -
D gene: TRBD2
CDR3 protein: CASSQRGGAVENIQYF
CDR3 DNA: TGCGCCAGCAGCCAGCGCGGGGGGGCCGTCGAAAACATTCAGTACTTC

J gene: TRBJ2-7
V gene: TRBV7-6
clone size: few
D gene: TRBD1
CDR3 protein: CASSLEDRSYEQYF
CDR3 DNA: TGTGCCAGCAGCTTAGAGGACAGGTCCTACGAGCAGTACTTC

J gene: TRBJ2-3
V gene: TRBV30
clone size: -
D gene: TRBD2
CDR3 protein: CAWPLLGAGRSSTDTQYF
CDR3 DNA: TGTGCCTGGCCCCTTTTGGGAGCGGGGAGGTCTAGCACAGATACGCAGTATTTT

J gene: TRBJ1-2
V gene: TRBV2
clone size: -
D gene: -
CDR3 protein: CAGGEGYTF
CDR3 DNA: TGTGCCGGGGGGGAAGGCTACACCTTC

J gene: TRBJ2-6
V gene: TRBV10-3
clone size: -
D gene: TRBD1
CDR3 protein: CAISDGAGGPSGANVLTF
CDR3 DNA: TGTGCCATCAGTGACGGGGCAGGGGGCCCCTCTGGGGCCAACGTCCTGACTTTC

J gene: TRBJ2-7
V gene: TRBV6-2/TRBV6-3
clone size: -
D gene: TRBD2
CDR3 protein: CASSPRVGLAGSSSYEQYF
CDR3 DNA: TGTGCCAGCAGTCCAAGAGTGGGACTAGCGGGATCTAGCTCCTACGAGCAGTACTTC

J gene: TRBJ1-3
V gene: TRBV28
clone size: -
D gene: TRBD1
CDR3 protein: CASSVQGGRDRNTIYF
CDR3 DNA: TGTGCCAGCAGCGTCCAGGGGGGAAGAGATAGAAACACCATATATTTT

J gene: TRBJ1-3
V gene: TRBV7-9
clone size: -
D gene: -
CDR3 protein: CASTLPGGTSPGNTIYF
CDR3 DNA: TGTGCCAGCACCCTACCTGGGGGCACCTCCCCTGGAAACACCATATATTTT